The entry below gives a single T cell receptor (beta chain) sequence along with its context. The sample carries other DNA sequences with the same CDR3. TCRdb's copy holds only in-frame clones and misses some; the assay was immunoSEQ multiplex PCR. In the table there are under 150,000 clones, just over 90% of which are singletons. The germline V gene encodes CDR1 MNHEY and CDR2 SVGAGI. This CDR3 has 11 amino acids. V lost 8 bases to trimming and J lost 7 bases; unmatched junction nucleotides: 4. These data originate in a study of blood T cell repertoires in COVID-19. The chain is built from TRBV6-5 and TRBJ1-2; TRBD1 aligns across 7 bases. Sequencing input: peripheral blood. The origin of this receptor is a human donor with active COVID-19. The donor label of this sample is uncertain. CDR3 bases: TGTGCCAGCTCAGACAGGGTTGGCTACACCTTC. It translates to CASSDRVGYTF.